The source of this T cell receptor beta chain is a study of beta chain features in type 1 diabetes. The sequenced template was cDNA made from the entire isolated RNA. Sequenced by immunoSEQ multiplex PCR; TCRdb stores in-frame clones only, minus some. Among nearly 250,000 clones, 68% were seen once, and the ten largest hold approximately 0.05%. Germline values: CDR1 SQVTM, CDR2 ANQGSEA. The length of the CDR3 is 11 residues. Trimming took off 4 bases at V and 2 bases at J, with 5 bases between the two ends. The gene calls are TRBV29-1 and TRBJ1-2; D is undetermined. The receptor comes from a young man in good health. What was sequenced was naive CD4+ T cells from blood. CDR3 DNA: TGCAGCGTTGTCGAGAACTATGGCTACACCTTC. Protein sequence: CSVVENYGYTF. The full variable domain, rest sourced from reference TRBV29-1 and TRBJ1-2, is SAVISQKPSRDICQRGTSLTIQCQVDSQVTMMFWYRQQPGQSLTLIATANQGSEATYESGFVIDKFPISRPNLTFSTLTVSNMSPEDSSIYLCSVVENYGYTFGSGTRLTVV.